This passage covers 2 T cell receptor beta chains from one sample sequenced in a study of technical replicates of blood from several donors. Profiling relied on immunoSEQ multiplex PCR, and the TCRdb table lists in-frame clones only, not all of them. The data show more than 80,000 clones, 95% to 97% seen once. The sample taken for sequencing was T cells isolated from PBMCs. The receptors here all came from a human donor in good health.

The CDR3 sequence is CASSLAASGIADTQYF. The DNA for the CDR3 is TGTGCCAGCAGCTTAGCGGCTAGCGGGATAGCGGATACGCAGTATTTT. This chain joins TRBV7-6 and TRBJ2-3; 9 bases are shared with TRBD2. The CDR3 runs 16 residues. J gave up 6 bases and V 0 bases, and 7 bases lay outside the gene matches. Germline CDR1 SGHVS, CDR2 FNYEAQ.

The chain links TRBV30 to TRBJ2-5, with 8 bases fitting TRBD2. There are 15 residues in the CDR3. Losses at the gene ends were 0 bases for V and 2 bases for J; bases not matched to a gene: 5. CDR1 and CDR2 (germline): GTSNPN, SVGIG (reference sequence). CDR3 in amino acids: CAWSVRVAGQETQYF. In DNA, the CDR3 is TGTGCCTGGAGTGTACGGGTAGCGGGGCAAGAGACCCAGTACTTC. The entire variable domain, with the rest obtained from reference TRBV30 and TRBJ2-5, is as follows: SQTIHQWPATLVQPVGSPLSLECTVEGTSNPNLYWYRQAAGRGLQLLFYSVGIGQISSEVPQNLSASRPQDRQFILSSKKLLLSDSGFYLCAWSVRVAGQETQYFGPGTRLLVL.